This T cell receptor beta chain was captured in a study of early T cells in non-severe SARS-CoV-2 infection. As for the study in general: Bulk RNA isolated from unsorted whole blood underwent sequencing; chains were not paired.

cDNA molecules, individually, were tagged with unique molecular identifiers. TCRdb fed the 5' RACE reads into MiXCR, producing one record per CDR3 protein. The sample lists 35,000 to 50,000 distinct CDR3 sequences; 5.5% to 7% were seen once. CDR1 ENHRY and CDR2 SYGVKD come from the germline V gene. Trimming removed 6 bases at V and 4 bases at J, with 12 bases between. The CDR3 is made up of 13 amino acids. The chain joins TRBV10-3 to TRBJ1-1; tentative D call: TRBD1 (5 bases). Sequencing was performed on whole blood, taken at baseline. The TCR sequence derives from an adult who was a healthcare worker with PCR-confirmed SARS-CoV-2 infection or an uninfected control (not recorded which). In DNA, the CDR3 is TGTGCCATCAGCGGGGACGGGATCACTGAAGCTTTCTTT. Amino acid sequence: CAISGDGITEAFF.